The 30 T cell receptor beta chains given below trace back to one sample, sequenced in a study of cytomegalovirus exposure and HLA in healthy donors. 60 Vbeta and 13 Jbeta primers were used in PCR. Clones were read by immunoSEQ multiplex PCR, and TCRdb kept only the in-frame ones, dropping some. The sample gives 150,000 to 200,000 clones, about 80% of which show up once; more than 1.5% is in the top ten. Sequencing used PBMCs. These TCRs come from a man aged 40-49 years in good health and CMV-seronegative.

The chain is built from TRBV18 and TRBJ1-1, with D perhaps TRBD1 (6 bases). Trimming cost V 8 bases and J 5 bases, with 18 bases left between them. The germline CDR1 and CDR2 sequences are KGHSH and LQKENI. The CDR3 totals 14 residues. This CDR3 is CASTRSGVVTEAFF. DNA for the CDR3: TGTGCCAGCACAAGATCAGGGGTGGTGACTGAAGCTTTCTTT.

The genes are TRBV18 and TRBJ1-6; TRBD1 is a possible D gene (5 bases). CDR3 length equals 15 residues. CDR1 is KGHSH, CDR2 LQKENI, per germline. Trimming took off 8 bases at V and 7 bases at J, with 18 bases between the two ends. CDR3 sequence reads: CASRGSGERNSPLHF. For the CDR3, the DNA is TGTGCCAGCCGAGGCTCGGGGGAGAGAAATTCACCCCTCCACTTT.

This chain uses TRBV2 with TRBJ1-3, with a tentative D call TRBD1 (6 bases). V was pared by 7 bases and J by 0 bases, with 13 bases between. The CDR3 consists of 15 residues. Looked up from germline, CDR1 is SNHLY and CDR2 is FYNNEI. CDR3 nucleotide sequence: TGTGCCAGCACCTTGACAGGCTACTCTGGAAACACCATATATTTT. The encoded protein is CASTLTGYSGNTIYF.

The rearrangement uses TRBV10-3 and TRBJ2-7; TRBD2 aligns across 9 bases. Trimming cost V 4 bases and J 7 bases; bases outside gene matches: 5. Germline-derived CDR1 and CDR2 are ENHRY and SYGVKD. CDR3 size: 13 residues. CDR3 DNA sequence: TGTGCCATCAGTGTAGCGGGAGATAGGGAGCAGTACTTC. It is translated as CAISVAGDREQYF.

This chain joins TRBV12-5 and TRBJ1-3; TRBD1 is a possible D gene (5 bases). Trimming cost V 5 bases and J 0 bases, with 14 bases left between them. The length of the CDR3 is 16 residues. CDR1 LGHNT and CDR2 FRNRAP come from the germline V gene. The CDR3: CASGRTGLHSGNTIYF. CDR3 sequence (DNA): TGTGCTAGTGGTAGAACGGGACTACACTCTGGAAACACCATATATTTT. Complete variable domain (other parts from reference TRBV12-5 and TRBJ1-3): DARVTQTPRHKVTEMGQEVTMRCQPILGHNTVFWYRQTMMQGLELLAYFRNRAPLDDSGMPKDRFSAEMPDATLATLKIQPSEPRDSAVYFCASGRTGLHSGNTIYFGEGSWLTVV.

J is TRBJ1-5 and V is TRBV28, with 12 bases identical to TRBD1. With 5 bases clipped from V and 6 bases from J, the junction kept 5 bases outside the gene matches. From germline, CDR1 is MDHEN and CDR2 SYDVKM. The CDR3 length is 15 residues. The CDR3 here is CASSPGTGGGQPQHF. As DNA, the CDR3 is TGTGCCAGCAGTCCAGGGACAGGGGGCGGTCAGCCCCAGCATTTT. Full variable domain (missing parts from reference TRBV28 and TRBJ1-5): DVKVTQSSRYLVKRTGEKVFLECVQDMDHENMFWYRQDPGLGLRLIYFSYDVKMKEKGDIPEGYSVSREKKERFSLILESASTNQTSMYLCASSPGTGGGQPQHFGDGTRLSIL.

The CDR3 region is CASSQGVLRRDLGNTIYF. The CDR3 coding sequence is TGCGCCAGCAGCCAAGGAGTGCTTCGGAGGGATCTTGGAAACACCATATATTTT. The chain joins TRBV4-1 to TRBJ1-3; D call uncertain. Germline V CDR1 and CDR2: MGHRA, YSYEKL. This CDR3 contains 18 residues. V gave up 1 base and J gave up 3 bases, with 19 bases separating them.

The chain has TRBV27 and TRBJ2-2; D not certain. This CDR3 comprises 12 residues. CDR1 and CDR2 from the germline V gene are MNHEY and SMNVEV (reference sequence). The ends were cut back, 5 bases at V and 7 bases at J, with 8 bases in the middle. CDR3 amino acids: CASSLVSGELFF. CDR3 nucleotides: TGTGCCAGCAGTCTAGTCAGCGGGGAGCTGTTTTTT.

This clone is a singleton in its sample. The rearrangement joins TRBV6-5 to TRBJ2-7, with 8 bases matching TRBD2. Losses at the gene ends were 4 bases for V and 3 bases for J; bases not matched to a gene: 8. In germline, CDR1 is MNHEY, CDR2 SVGAGI. The CDR3 loop spans 15 amino acids. The CDR3 reads CASSSTGTSSYEQYF. The CDR3 DNA reads TGTGCCAGCAGTTCCACCGGGACTAGTAGCTACGAGCAGTACTTC.

This chain connects TRBV7-9 to TRBJ1-4; 9 nucleotides line up with TRBD1. The CDR3 is 15 amino acids. Looked up from germline, CDR1 is SEHNR and CDR2 is FQNEAQ (reference sequence). With V trimmed by 1 base and J by 5 bases, 2 bases remained unmatched. DNA for the CDR3: TGTGCCAGCAGCTTAGGGGACAGGGACAATGAAAAACTGTTTTTT. Residues: CASSLGDRDNEKLFF.

This clone has a handful of counts. The chain recombines TRBV11-2 with TRBJ1-3, with 8 bases fitting TRBD1. This CDR3 is 15 amino acids long. The germline V gene encodes CDR1 SGHAT and CDR2 FQNNGV. V lost 4 bases and J lost 3; bases outside the gene matches: 5. CDR3 protein: CASSSGQGDGNTIYF. Written as DNA, the CDR3 is TGTGCCAGCAGCTCTGGACAGGGAGATGGAAACACCATATATTTT.

This chain joins TRBV7-2 and TRBJ2-7, with TRBD2 identical over 7 bases. The germline V gene encodes CDR1 SGHTA and CDR2 FQGNSA. The CDR3 loop spans 16 amino acids. The J segment lost 6 bases and the V segment lost 4 bases, leaving 15 bases of the junction unmatched. This chain's CDR3 is CASSSRRSGRMVEQYF. In nucleotides, the CDR3 is TGTGCCAGCAGCTCCCGCCGTTCCGGGAGGATGGTCGAGCAGTACTTC.

This chain connects TRBV5-4 to TRBJ2-2; D is possibly TRBD2 (7 bases). The CDR3 spans 16 residues. Trimming pared 0 bases from V and 1 base from J, leaving 10 bases between. Germline V gene sequence: CDR1 SGHNT, CDR2 YYREEE (reference sequence). CDR3 loop: CASSLEGGENTGELFF. CDR3 sequence (DNA): TGTGCCAGCAGCTTGGAGGGGGGGGAGAACACCGGGGAGCTGTTTTTT.

As for this clone: Other DNA sequences of this sample code for an identical CDR3. The V gene is TRBV9, the J gene TRBJ2-5; tentative D call: TRBD2 (7 bases). The germline V and J ends were trimmed by 2 bases and 5 bases, with 13 bases remaining between them. The CDR3 sequence is 14 residues long. Germline assignment: CDR1 SGDLS and CDR2 YYNGEE. The CDR3 protein is CASSVGGAGETQYF. The CDR3 nucleotides are TGTGCCAGCAGCGTGGGGGGGGCCGGGGAGACCCAGTACTTC. Drawing the rest from reference TRBV9 and TRBJ2-5, the complete variable domain is DSGVTQTPKHLITATGQRVTLRCSPRSGDLSVYWYQQSLDQGLQFLIQYYNGEERAKGNILERFSAQQFPDLHSELNLSSLELGDSALYFCASSVGGAGETQYFGPGTRLLVL.

J is TRBJ2-3 and V is TRBV5-1; D gene unclear. Germline loops: CDR1 SGHRS, CDR2 YFSETQ. V lost 2 bases, J lost 4 bases, and 14 bases lay in between. The CDR3 contains 15 residues. The CDR3 reads CASSLDRVGSDTQYF. The CDR3 bases are TGCGCCAGCAGCTTAGATCGGGTTGGTTCAGATACGCAGTATTTT.

The V call is TRBV4-3, the J call TRBJ2-7, with D perhaps TRBD1 (6 bases). The germline gives CDR1 LGHNA, CDR2 YSLEER. The CDR3 loop spans 17 amino acids. V gave up 0 bases and J gave up 0 bases, with 15 bases separating them. The CDR3 region is CASSQEVQGRSSYEQYF. The CDR3 DNA reads TGCGCCAGCAGCCAAGAGGTACAGGGTAGAAGCTCCTACGAGCAGTACTTC.

V gene TRBV5-1 combines with J gene TRBJ2-3; 13 nucleotides agree with TRBD2. Germline assignment: CDR1 SGHRS and CDR2 YFSETQ. The CDR3 is 13 residues long. Trimming took 1 base from V and 15 from J; bases not matched to a gene: 5. The CDR3, as DNA: TGCGCCAGCAGCTTGAAACTAGCGGGGGGGCACTATTTT. Amino acids: CASSLKLAGGHYF. Based on the CDR3 plus reference TRBV5-1 and TRBJ2-3, the full variable domain is KAGVTQTPRYLIKTRGQQVTLSCSPISGHRSVSWYQQTPGQGLQFLFEYFSETQRNKGNFPGRFSGRQFSNSRSEMNVSTLELGDSALYLCASSLKLAGGHYFGPGTRLTVL.

The V call is TRBV27, the J call TRBJ2-1; 9 bases fit TRBD1. The CDR3 length is 13 residues. Unmatched junction bases numbered 5, after V lost 8 bases and J lost 6 bases. Germline CDR1 and CDR2: MNHEY and SMNVEV (reference sequence). DNA for the CDR3: TGTGCCAGCTCCCTGGACAGGGGCAATGAGCAGTTCTTC. Translation gives CASSLDRGNEQFF.

J is TRBJ1-5 and V is TRBV2; TRBD1 matches at 7 bases. With 6 bases clipped from V and 2 bases from J, the junction kept 7 bases outside the gene matches. CDR1 is SNHLY, CDR2 FYNNEI, per germline. The CDR3 has 15 amino acids. In DNA, the CDR3 is TGTGCCAGCAGAGCTCAGGGGGGAGGCAATCAGCCCCAGCATTTT. It translates to CASRAQGGGNQPQHF.

V gene TRBV27 combines with J gene TRBJ2-6; TRBD2 is a possible D gene (5 bases). The germline V gene encodes CDR1 MNHEY and CDR2 SMNVEV (reference sequence). The CDR3 runs 16 residues. Trimming took off 5 bases at V and 4 bases at J, with 15 bases between the two ends. CDR3 DNA: TGTGCCAGCAGTATATTGGGAGTTGACGGGGCCAACGTCCTGACTTTC. Amino acid sequence: CASSILGVDGANVLTF.

The chain links TRBV5-4 to TRBJ2-1; 8 bases are a match to TRBD1. This CDR3 region has 15 residues. The junction had 7 bases not matched to a gene; V was cut back by 4 bases and J by 4 bases. Germline values: CDR1 SGHNT, CDR2 YYREEE (reference sequence). CDR3 sequence (DNA): TGTGCCAGCAGCACGGGACAGGCCAATTACAATGAGCAGTTCTTC. Its protein product is CASSTGQANYNEQFF.

This rearrangement joins TRBV7-3 to TRBJ2-1; TRBD1 matches at 9 bases. Germline lookup yields CDR1 SGHTA and CDR2 FQGTGA. There are 14 residues in the CDR3. V trimming: 2 bases; J trimming: 6 bases; junction bases outside the gene matches: 2. CDR3 amino acids: CASSLGTGTNEQFF. The CDR3 region has the DNA TGTGCCAGCAGCTTAGGGACAGGGACCAATGAGCAGTTCTTC.

This sequence joins TRBV5-1 and TRBJ2-1, with TRBD1 as a possible D gene (5 bases). V lost 9 bases and J lost 7, with 17 bases in between. The CDR3 has 13 amino acids. Germline CDR1 reads SGHRS; CDR2 reads YFSETQ. This CDR3 reads CATQTGLGNEQFF. CDR3 in DNA: TGCGCCACTCAAACAGGTCTAGGGAATGAGCAGTTCTTC.

The chain couples TRBV28 to TRBJ2-7; TRBD2 matches at 7 bases. J gave up 0 bases and V 6 bases, and 5 bases lay outside the gene matches. CDR1 is MDHEN, CDR2 SYDVKM, per germline. The CDR3 contains 14 residues. The CDR3 nucleotides are TGTGCCAGCAGCCGCGGGGGAAGCTCCTACGAGCAGTACTTC. Residues: CASSRGGSSYEQYF.

In the case of this clone: A read error may account for a junction end that differs from germline. The rearrangement links TRBV7-7 to TRBJ2-3, with D tentatively TRBD1 (6 bases). The CDR3 sequence is 13 residues long. Germline V lookup: CDR1 SSHAT, CDR2 FNYEAQ (reference sequence). The CDR3 nucleotides read TGTGCTAGCAGCTGGGGGACATCAGATACGCAGTATTTT. It codes for CASSWGTSDTQYF.

This clone was seen only a few times. Other DNA sequences within the sample encode an identical CDR3. The genes are TRBV11-3 and TRBJ2-3; D is ambiguous. The CDR3 consists of 12 residues. The germline V gene encodes CDR1 SGHNT and CDR2 YENEEA. Deletions cut 6 bases from V and 2 bases from J, with 6 bases between. The CDR3 nucleotides read TGTGCCAGCAGTTTGTACACAGATACGCAGTATTTT. This gives the protein CASSLYTDTQYF.

V is TRBV30 and J is TRBJ2-7; weak D call: TRBD2 (6 bases). CDR3 size: 12 residues. The germline V and J ends were trimmed by 2 bases and 6 bases, with 11 bases remaining between them. From germline, CDR1 is GTSNPN and CDR2 SVGIG (reference sequence). Here the CDR3 DNA reads TGTGCCTGGAGTCCCACTAGCAGCGAGCAGTACTTC. It specifies CAWSPTSSEQYF.

This sequence joins TRBV6-6 and TRBJ2-3; D perhaps matches TRBD1 (5 bases). The CDR3 is 14 residues long. CDR1 and CDR2 from the germline V gene are MNHNY and SVGAGI (reference sequence). The V end was cut by 7 bases, the J end by 2 bases, with 13 bases between. The CDR3 nucleotides read TGTGCCAGCACCATCCAGACAGCCACAGATACGCAGTATTTT. Translation gives CASTIQTATDTQYF.

The chain uses TRBV6-5 and TRBJ1-1, with 9 bases matching TRBD1. The CDR3 sequence is 15 residues long. CDR1 and CDR2 (germline): MNHEY, SVGAGI. With 1 base clipped from V and 8 bases from J, the junction kept 8 bases outside the gene matches. The CDR3 here is CASSYFGTGRREAFF. The CDR3 nucleotides are TGTGCCAGCAGTTACTTCGGGACAGGGCGTCGGGAAGCTTTCTTT.

The V gene is TRBV5-1, the J gene TRBJ1-5, with TRBD1 matching 10 bases. Trimming cost V 0 bases and J 1 base; bases outside gene matches: 1. The CDR3 sequence is 16 residues long. Per germline, CDR1 SGHRS and CDR2 YFSETQ. This CDR3 reads CASSLEGQGSNQPQHF. The CDR3 region has the DNA TGCGCCAGCAGCTTGGAGGGACAGGGGAGCAATCAGCCCCAGCATTTT.